This T cell receptor beta chain was identified in a study of blood T cell repertoires in COVID-19. Study-level information: COVID-19 samples from acute and convalescent phases originated in the United States, Italy and Spain. Sources were T cells, B-cell-depleted T cells, or PBMCs; the material itself was cDNA or gDNA.

TCRdb keeps only in-frame clones here, not all; method: immunoSEQ multiplex PCR. The sample contains more than 200,000 clones, more than 75% of which appear only once. The CDR3 totals 18 residues. Germline CDR1 is SGHRS and CDR2 is YFSETQ. V gave up 3 bases and J gave up 0 bases, with 16 bases separating them. The clonotype comes from a woman aged 40 to 50 with acute COVID-19. The rearrangement uses TRBV5-1 and TRBJ2-6, with D possibly matching TRBD2 (6 bases). Sample: PBMCs or T cells enriched from blood (not recorded which). CDR3 DNA sequence: TGCGCCAGCAGCTCGAGAATACGGGGGTTCTCTGGGGCCAACGTCCTGACTTTC. Its protein is CASSSRIRGFSGANVLTF. The full variable domain, with the rest looked up from reference TRBV5-1 and TRBJ2-6, is KAGVTQTPRYLIKTRGQQVTLSCSPISGHRSVSWYQQTPGQGLQFLFEYFSETQRNKGNFPGRFSGRQFSNSRSEMNVSTLELGDSALYLCASSSRIRGFSGANVLTFGAGSRLTVL.